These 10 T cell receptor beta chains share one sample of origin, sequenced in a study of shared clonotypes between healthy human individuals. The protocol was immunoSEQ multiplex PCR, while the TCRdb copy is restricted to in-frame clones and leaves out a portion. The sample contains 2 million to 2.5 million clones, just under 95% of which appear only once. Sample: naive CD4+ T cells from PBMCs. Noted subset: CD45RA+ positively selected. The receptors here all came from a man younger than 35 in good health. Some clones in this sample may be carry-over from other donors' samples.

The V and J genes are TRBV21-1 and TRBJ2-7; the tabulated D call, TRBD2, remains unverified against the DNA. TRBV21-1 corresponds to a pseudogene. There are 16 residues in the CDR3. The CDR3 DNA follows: TGTGCCAGCAGCAAAGATCCTAGCTTAGGGACCTACGAGCAGTACTTC. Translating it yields CASSKDPSLGTYEQYF.

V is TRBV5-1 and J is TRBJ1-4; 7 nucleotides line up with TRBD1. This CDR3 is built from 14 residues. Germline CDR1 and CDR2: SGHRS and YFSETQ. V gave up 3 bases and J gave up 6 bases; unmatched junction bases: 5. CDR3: CASSYDREYEKLFF. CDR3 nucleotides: TGCGCCAGCAGCTACGACAGGGAGTATGAAAAACTGTTTTTT.

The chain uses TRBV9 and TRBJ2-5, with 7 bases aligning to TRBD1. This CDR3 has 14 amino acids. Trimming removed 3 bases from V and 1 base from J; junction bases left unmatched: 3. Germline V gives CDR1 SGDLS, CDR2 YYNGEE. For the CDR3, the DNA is TGTGCCAGCAGCGCCTACAGGGGCCAAGAGACCCAGTACTTC. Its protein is CASSAYRGQETQYF.

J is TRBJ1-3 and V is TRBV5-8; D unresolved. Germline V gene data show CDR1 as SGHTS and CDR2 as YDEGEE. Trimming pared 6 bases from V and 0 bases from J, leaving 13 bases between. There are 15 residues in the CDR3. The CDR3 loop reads CASTPGPGSGNTIYF. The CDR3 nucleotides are TGTGCCAGCACCCCTGGCCCAGGCTCTGGAAACACCATATATTTT.

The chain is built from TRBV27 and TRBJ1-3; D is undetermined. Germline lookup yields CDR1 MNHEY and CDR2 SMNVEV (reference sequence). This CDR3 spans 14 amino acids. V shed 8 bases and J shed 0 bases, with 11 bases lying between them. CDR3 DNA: TGTGCCAGCGCACACATGAGCTCTGGAAACACCATATATTTT. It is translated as CASAHMSSGNTIYF.

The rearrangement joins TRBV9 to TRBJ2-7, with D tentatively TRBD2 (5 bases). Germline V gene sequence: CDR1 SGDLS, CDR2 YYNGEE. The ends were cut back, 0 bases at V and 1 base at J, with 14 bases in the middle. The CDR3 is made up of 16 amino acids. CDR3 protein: CASSVANGGGSYEQYF. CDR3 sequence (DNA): TGTGCCAGCAGCGTAGCTAACGGTGGAGGTTCCTACGAGCAGTACTTC.

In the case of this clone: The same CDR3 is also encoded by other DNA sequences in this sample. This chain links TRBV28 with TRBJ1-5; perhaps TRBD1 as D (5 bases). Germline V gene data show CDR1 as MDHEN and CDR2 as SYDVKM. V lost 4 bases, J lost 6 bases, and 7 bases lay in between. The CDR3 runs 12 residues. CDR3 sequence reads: CASSSGGQPQHF. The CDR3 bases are TGTGCCAGCAGTTCGGGGGGTCAGCCCCAGCATTTT.

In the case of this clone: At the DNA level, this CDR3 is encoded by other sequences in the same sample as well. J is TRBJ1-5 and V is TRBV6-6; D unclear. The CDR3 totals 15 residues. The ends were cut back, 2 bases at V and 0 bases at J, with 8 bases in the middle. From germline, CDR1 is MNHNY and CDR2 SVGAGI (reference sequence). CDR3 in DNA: TGTGCCAGCAGTTACGGCAGGATTAGCAATCAGCCCCAGCATTTT. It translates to CASSYGRISNQPQHF.

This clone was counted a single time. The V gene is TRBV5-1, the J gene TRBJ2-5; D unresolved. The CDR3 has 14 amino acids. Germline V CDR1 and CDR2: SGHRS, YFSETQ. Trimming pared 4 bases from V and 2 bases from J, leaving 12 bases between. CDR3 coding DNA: TGCGCCAGCAGCGAGTTACTGGTACAAGAGACCCAGTACTTC. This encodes CASSELLVQETQYF.

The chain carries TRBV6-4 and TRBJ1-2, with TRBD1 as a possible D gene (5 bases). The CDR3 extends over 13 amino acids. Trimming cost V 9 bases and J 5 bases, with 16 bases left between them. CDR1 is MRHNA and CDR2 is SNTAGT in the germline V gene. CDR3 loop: CARRQRAQYGYTF. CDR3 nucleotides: TGTGCCAGGAGACAGCGGGCGCAATATGGCTACACCTTC.